Sequencing of this TCR beta chain was carried out in a study of cytomegalovirus exposure and HLA in healthy donors. This CDR3 is built from 15 residues. Germline-derived CDR1 and CDR2 are MNHNS and SASEGT. Trimming at V came to 5 bases and at J to 0 bases, leaving 6 bases not matched to a gene. Study-level points and caveats: In a later analysis, at a false discovery rate of 0.05, approximately 16,000 TCR beta sequences were associated with HLA alleles. Most of the CMV-associated TCR beta chains (in a later analysis) appeared to be HLA-restricted. A later analysis linked a missense variant in DCLRE1C to the trimming of TCR beta V and J genes.

The PCR ran on 60 Vbeta and 13 Jbeta primers. The data were produced by immunoSEQ multiplex PCR, yet TCRdb's version contains in-frame clones alone and is incomplete. The data show around 270,000 clones, about 80% seen once. Concerning this clone: What it binds is unknown.

The chain uses TRBV6-1 and TRBJ2-7; 8 bases align to TRBD1. This receptor was taken from a girl under 10 years old in good health and CMV-seronegative. Source material: PBMCs. The CDR3 loop is CASSRDRFLSYEQYF. The CDR3 bases are TGTGCCAGCAGTAGGGACAGGTTTCTCTCCTACGAGCAGTACTTC.